Below, 25 T cell receptor beta chains from the same sample are listed, as sequenced in a study of response to subunit inactivated influenza vaccine. One entry per CDR3 protein, called by TCRdb with MiXCR from the RT-PCR reads. The profile shows 500,000 to 600,000 distinct CDR3 sequences, 10% to 15% of them singletons. The sequencing here drew on PBMCs from blood, taken about 6 weeks after vaccination. The receptors shown here come from a man in his fifties or sixties who received an inactivated influenza vaccine.

This clonotype was seen at least ten times. J is TRBJ2-3 and V is TRBV11-2; D is possibly TRBD2 (6 bases). V shed 3 bases and J shed 4 bases, with 14 bases lying between them. Germline V gene sequence: CDR1 SGHAT, CDR2 FQNNGV. The CDR3 runs 15 residues. The CDR3 region is CASSLEGQGADTQYF. CDR3 bases: TGTGCCAGCAGCTTGGAGGGTCAGGGCGCAGATACGCAGTATTTT.

This clonotype was seen repeatedly, ten times or more. The rearrangement links TRBV12-3 or TRBV12-4 to TRBJ1-1; 7 nucleotides align to TRBD1. The trim removed 5 bases at V and 3 bases at J, leaving 6 bases unmatched. The CDR3 consists of 14 residues. CDR3 DNA sequence: TGTGCCAGCAGTGTACAGGGGCGGGACACTGAAGCTTTCTTT. Protein: CASSVQGRDTEAFF.

This clonotype was found a few times. The chain recombines TRBV25-1 with TRBJ1-2; D not certain. CDR3 length: 13 residues. V shed 7 bases and J shed 4 bases, with 13 bases lying between them. Germline V lookup: CDR1 MGHDK, CDR2 SYGVNS. This CDR3 is CASTSPGGYGYTF. In DNA, the CDR3 is TGTGCCAGCACCTCTCCGGGCGGCTATGGCTACACCTTC.

The chain recombines TRBV5-6 with TRBJ2-3; 7 bases map to TRBD1. The trim removed 2 bases at V and 1 base at J, leaving 4 bases unmatched. Germline-derived CDR1 and CDR2 are SGHDT and YYEEEE. CDR3 size: 15 residues. CDR3 nucleotides: TGTGCCAGCAGCTTTGACAGGGTAGGCACAGATACGCAGTATTTT. Protein sequence: CASSFDRVGTDTQYF.

The V and J genes are TRBV28 and TRBJ1-4; 7 nucleotides agree with TRBD1. The CDR3 extends over 16 amino acids. CDR1 and CDR2 (germline): MDHEN, SYDVKM. J was trimmed by 6 bases and V by 6 bases; bases with no gene match: 13. The CDR3 is CASSRATTGRDEKLFF. Written as DNA, the CDR3 is TGTGCCAGCAGCCGCGCCACGACAGGGAGGGATGAAAAACTGTTTTTT.

This clonotype was recorded a few times. This sequence joins TRBV20-1 and TRBJ2-7; TRBD1 might be the D (5 bases). CDR1 DFQATT and CDR2 SNEGSKA come from the germline V gene (reference sequence). There are 14 residues in the CDR3. Trimming stripped 0 bases from V and 1 base from J, with 10 bases between. CDR3 residues: CSARDYNRSYEQYF. In DNA form, the CDR3 reads TGCAGTGCTAGAGATTACAACAGGTCCTACGAGCAGTACTTC.

This clonotype was recorded at least ten times. The chain recombines TRBV30 with TRBJ2-2; D is undetermined. The V end was cut by 4 bases, the J end by 7 bases, with 13 bases between. CDR3 length equals 13 residues. Per germline, CDR1 GTSNPN and CDR2 SVGIG (reference sequence). CDR3 region: CAWNGYSGGELFF. The CDR3 nucleotides are TGTGCCTGGAATGGGTACAGTGGCGGGGAGCTGTTTTTT.

The CDR3 here is CASSVKRAVYNTGELFF. DNA for the CDR3: TGTGCCAGCAGCGTAAAGCGGGCGGTGTATAACACCGGGGAGCTGTTTTTT. The chain has TRBV9 and TRBJ2-2, with D maybe TRBD2 (6 bases). Per germline, CDR1 SGDLS and CDR2 YYNGEE. The CDR3 has 17 amino acids. Between the trimmed V and J ends, which lost 1 base and 2 bases, there was a span of 15 bases. Filled out from reference TRBV9 and TRBJ2-2, the complete variable domain reads DSGVTQTPKHLITATGQRVTLRCSPRSGDLSVYWYQQSLDQGLQFLIQYYNGEERAKGNILERFSAQQFPDLHSELNLSSLELGDSALYFCASSVKRAVYNTGELFFGEGSRLTVL.

The V call is TRBV7-6, the J call TRBJ1-4; D unclear. CDR3 length: 14 residues. Germline V gene sequence: CDR1 SGHVS, CDR2 FNYEAQ. Trimming cost V 6 bases and J 3 bases, with 11 bases left between them. CDR3 protein: CASSEEWSNEKLFF. In DNA, the CDR3 is TGTGCCAGCAGTGAGGAGTGGTCTAATGAAAAACTGTTTTTT.

This clonotype was counted at least ten times. The chain recombines TRBV30 with TRBJ2-5, with D unresolved. The V gene lost 1 base and the J gene lost 4 bases, with 16 bases spanning the gap. The CDR3 is 15 amino acids. Germline V gene lookup returns CDR1 GTSNPN and CDR2 SVGIG (reference sequence). CDR3 region: CAWSADVGGGETQYF. The CDR3 DNA reads as TGTGCCTGGAGTGCCGACGTAGGTGGTGGAGAGACCCAGTACTTC.

The chain joins TRBV12-3 or TRBV12-4 to TRBJ1-2; 7 bases align to TRBD1. The J segment lost 5 bases and the V segment lost 5 bases, leaving 5 bases of the junction unmatched. The CDR3 length is 13 residues. CDR3 amino acids: CASSLRQGYGYTF. CDR3 in DNA: TGTGCCAGCAGTCTCCGACAGGGATATGGCTACACCTTC.

This clonotype was observed at least ten times. The chain combines TRBV7-9 with TRBJ2-1; D remains unclear. Germline V lookup: CDR1 SEHNR, CDR2 FQNEAQ (reference sequence). Trimming cost V 5 bases and J 0 bases, with 14 bases left between them. This CDR3 is 16 amino acids long. Written as DNA, the CDR3 is TGTGCCAGCAGCCGTGAGGCCTGGGGCTCCTACAATGAGCAGTTCTTC. Protein: CASSREAWGSYNEQFF. Based on the CDR3 plus reference TRBV7-9 and TRBJ2-1, the full variable domain is DTGVSQNPRHKITKRGQNVTFRCDPISEHNRLYWYRQTLGQGPEFLTYFQNEAQLEKSRLLSDRFSAERPKGSFSTLEIQRTEQGDSAMYLCASSREAWGSYNEQFFGPGTRLTVL.

Of note for this clonotype: Just one base apart from a much larger clone, this may be a read error. V gene TRBV12-3 or TRBV12-4 combines with J gene TRBJ2-4, with D hard to call. The CDR3 has 16 amino acids. The V end lost 5 bases, the J end lost 0 bases, and 14 bases lay between the germline ends. CDR3 sequence: CASSLGRSQAKNIQYF. The DNA for the CDR3 is TGTGCCAGCAGTCTTGGCCGGAGTCAAGCCAAAAACATTCAGTACTTC.

The gene calls are TRBV5-6 and TRBJ2-1; D remains unclear. The CDR3 covers 15 residues. CDR1 is SGHDT and CDR2 is YYEEEE in the germline V gene. V was pared by 0 bases and J by 3 bases, with 10 bases between. The CDR3 sequence: CASSLELRLYNEQFF. For the CDR3, the DNA is TGTGCCAGCAGCTTGGAACTACGACTCTACAATGAGCAGTTCTTC.

In this sample, this clonotype turned up many times. V gene TRBV4-1 combines with J gene TRBJ2-5, with 12 bases fitting TRBD2. V dropped 0 bases and J dropped 4; count of bases not matched to a gene: 3. Germline V gene lookup returns CDR1 MGHRA and CDR2 YSYEKL. This CDR3 has 16 amino acids. As DNA, the CDR3 is TGCGCCAGCAGCCAAGAAACGGGACTAGCGGGAGAGACCCAGTACTTC. Its protein is CASSQETGLAGETQYF.

This clonotype was counted between two and nine times. The CDR3: CASSYRIGGIGELYEQYF. The CDR3 region has the DNA TGTGCCAGCAGTTATCGAATCGGGGGGATTGGGGAGCTTTACGAGCAGTACTTC. The chain recombines TRBV6-5 with TRBJ2-7; 7 nucleotides line up with TRBD2. Losses at the gene ends were 3 bases for V and 4 bases for J; bases not matched to a gene: 18. Germline CDR1 reads MNHEY; CDR2 reads SVGAGI. The length of the CDR3 is 18 residues.

This clonotype was seen a handful of times. This chain uses TRBV29-1 with TRBJ2-7; TRBD2 might be the D (7 bases). V was trimmed by 1 base and J by 3 bases, leaving 13 bases between them. The V gene's germline CDR1 is SQVTM and CDR2 ANQGSEA. The CDR3 loop spans 14 amino acids. This chain's CDR3 is CSVEGWGGGYEQYF. The CDR3 DNA is TGCAGCGTTGAAGGCTGGGGGGGCGGCTACGAGCAGTACTTC.

This chain uses TRBV7-2 with TRBJ1-4; 7 positions agree with TRBD1. The germline CDR1 and CDR2 sequences are SGHTA and FQGNSA. This CDR3 contains 14 residues. V was clipped by 3 bases and J by 13 bases; unmatched bases: 11. This CDR3 is CASSFGTDLGGLFF. The DNA for the CDR3 is TGTGCCAGCAGCTTTGGGACAGATCTTGGGGGACTGTTTTTT.

This clonotype was detected a few times. The chain recombines TRBV5-1 with TRBJ2-7; TRBD1 matches at 9 bases. The CDR3 sequence is 16 residues long. Per the germline V gene, CDR1 is SGHRS and CDR2 is YFSETQ. With V trimmed by 2 bases and J by 3 bases, 9 bases remained unmatched. CDR3 protein: CASSLSKDRGVYEQYF. The DNA of the CDR3 is TGCGCCAGCAGCTTAAGTAAAGACAGGGGGGTCTACGAGCAGTACTTC.

The chain joins TRBV20-1 to TRBJ1-6; perhaps TRBD1 as D (5 bases). V was trimmed by 0 bases and J by 13 bases, leaving 16 bases between them. Germline lookup yields CDR1 DFQATT and CDR2 SNEGSKA (reference sequence). This CDR3 region has 14 residues. Written as DNA, the CDR3 is TGCAGTGCTAGAGATAGGGACGGACCTAGCCCCCTCCACTTT. Protein: CSARDRDGPSPLHF.

This chain joins TRBV6-2 or TRBV6-3 and TRBJ2-6; D ambiguous. V shed 2 bases and J shed 0 bases, with 20 bases lying between them. This CDR3 contains 20 residues. In germline, CDR1 is MNHEY, CDR2 SVGEGT. The CDR3 nucleotides are TGTGCCAGCAGTTACCGAAGGAAGACTCACTCAAGCTCTGGGGCCAACGTCCTGACTTTC. Amino acids: CASSYRRKTHSSSGANVLTF.

V is TRBV7-2 and J is TRBJ1-2; TRBD1 aligns across 7 bases. V lost 1 base to trimming and J lost 5 bases; unmatched junction nucleotides: 4. The germline V gene encodes CDR1 SGHTA and CDR2 FQGNSA. CDR3 size: 14 residues. The CDR3, as DNA: TGTGCCAGCAGCTTAGTAGGGGGCGGGTATGGCTACACCTTC. Protein: CASSLVGGGYGYTF.

The V call is TRBV5-1, the J call TRBJ1-4; 12 bases fit TRBD1. The CDR3 length is 16 residues. Trimming cost V 4 bases and J 8 bases; bases outside gene matches: 9. Germline-derived CDR1 and CDR2 are SGHRS and YFSETQ. The CDR3 is CASSQGQGARLEKLFF. The DNA of the CDR3 is TGCGCCAGCAGCCAGGGACAGGGGGCGCGATTGGAAAAACTGTTTTTT.

The chain uses TRBV20-1 and TRBJ2-7; the D gene could be TRBD1 or TRBD2 (5 bases each). Trimming left V 2 bases short and J 5 bases short, with 16 bases between. Germline CDR1 reads DFQATT; CDR2 reads SNEGSKA (reference sequence). The CDR3 is made up of 14 amino acids. CDR3 loop: CSARPPGPGDEQYF. In nucleotides, the CDR3 is TGCAGTGCTAGACCCCCGGGGCCGGGCGACGAGCAGTACTTC.

This clonotype was observed a few times. The chain is built from TRBV19 and TRBJ1-1; no clear D. Germline assignment: CDR1 LNHDA and CDR2 SQIVND (reference sequence). V shed 3 bases and J shed 7 bases, with 9 bases lying between them. The CDR3 covers 12 residues. CDR3 DNA: TGTGCCAGTAGTATTTCGGGGTTTGAAGCTTTCTTT. Amino acids: CASSISGFEAFF.